The rows below give T cell receptor beta chains drawn from one sample of a study of Ad26.COV2.S vaccination and SARS-CoV-2 variants. Clones were sequenced by immunoSEQ multiplex PCR, and TCRdb holds only the in-frame ones, with some missing. The sample contains 400,000 to 500,000 clones, roughly 88% of which appear only once. The sequencing used peripheral blood, collected in a trial of Ad26.COV2.S vaccine versus placebo. Every receptor here comes from a person aged 18 to 65 who received the Ad26.COV2.S COVID-19 vaccine or a placebo. Each CDR3 is given with its conserved first and last residue.

v_call cdr3_aa
TRBV7-2 CASSPLRENEQFF
TRBV6-4 CASSDEAGGVETQYF
TRBV6-5 CASSRDPAPGYTF
TRBV29-1 CRAAGGNTEAFF
TRBV4-3 CASSQRRRYNEQFF
TRBV5-1 CASSSGTYYEQYF
TRBV11-3 CASSFEGNTGELFF
TRBV7-2 CASSLRLGALGRHNGYTF
TRBV5-1 CASSLAAGAYKNIQYF
TRBV14 CASSRGQLQETQYF
TRBV28 CASKGGNTEAFF
TRBV28 CASSFSAYEQYF
TRBV6-1 CASSEIAGGGEETQYF
TRBV4-1 CASSQESGGYNEQFF
TRBV19 CASSIGQGWTEAFF
TRBV19 CASSTQGLEPQHF
TRBV7-2 CASSLLLAGDSYEQYF
TRBV5-5 CASSLVWGQSPYEQYF